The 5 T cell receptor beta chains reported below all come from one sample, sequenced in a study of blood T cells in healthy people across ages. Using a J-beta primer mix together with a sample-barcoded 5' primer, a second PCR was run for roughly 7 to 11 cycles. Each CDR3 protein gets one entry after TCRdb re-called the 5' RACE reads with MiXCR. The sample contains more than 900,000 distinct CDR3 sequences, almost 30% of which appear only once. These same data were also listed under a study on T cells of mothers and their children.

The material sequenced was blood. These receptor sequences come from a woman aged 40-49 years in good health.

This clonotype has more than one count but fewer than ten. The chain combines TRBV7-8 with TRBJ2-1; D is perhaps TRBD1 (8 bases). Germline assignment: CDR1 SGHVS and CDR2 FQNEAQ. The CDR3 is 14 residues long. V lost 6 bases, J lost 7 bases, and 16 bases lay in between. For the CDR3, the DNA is TGTGCCAGCAGTGGACAGGGAGGGTCAAATGAGCAGTTCTTC. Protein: CASSGQGGSNEQFF.

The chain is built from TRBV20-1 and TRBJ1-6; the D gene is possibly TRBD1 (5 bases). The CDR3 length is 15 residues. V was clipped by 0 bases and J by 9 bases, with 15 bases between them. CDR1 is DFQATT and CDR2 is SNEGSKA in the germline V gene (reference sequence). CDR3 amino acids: CSARERGTTGSPLHF. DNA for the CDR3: TGCAGTGCTAGAGAAAGAGGTACCACAGGTTCACCCCTCCACTTT.

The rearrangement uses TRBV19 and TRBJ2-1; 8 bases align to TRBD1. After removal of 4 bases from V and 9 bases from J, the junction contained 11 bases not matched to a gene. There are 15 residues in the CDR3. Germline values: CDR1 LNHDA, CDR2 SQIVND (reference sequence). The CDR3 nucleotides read TGTGCCAGTAGTACCGACAGGGGAGGTTTCGGTGAGCAGTTCTTC. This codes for CASSTDRGGFGEQFF.

The CDR3 DNA reads TGCGCCAGCAGCGGGGGACAGGGAGTCAACGAGCAGTACTTC. It specifies CASSGGQGVNEQYF. The chain recombines TRBV5-1 with TRBJ2-7, with 9 bases matching TRBD1. V shed 4 bases and J 5 bases; nucleotides not matched to a gene: 7. CDR3 length equals 14 residues. CDR1 is SGHRS, CDR2 YFSETQ, per germline.

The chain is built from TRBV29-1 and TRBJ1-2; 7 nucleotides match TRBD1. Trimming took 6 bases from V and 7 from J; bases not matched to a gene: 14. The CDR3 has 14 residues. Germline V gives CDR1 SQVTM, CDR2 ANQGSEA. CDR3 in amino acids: CSVYPRQGSSGYTF. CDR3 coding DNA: TGCAGCGTATACCCCCGACAGGGATCAAGTGGCTACACCTTC. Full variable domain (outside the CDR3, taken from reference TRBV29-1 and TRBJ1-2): SAVISQKPSRDICQRGTSLTIQCQVDSQVTMMFWYRQQPGQSLTLIATANQGSEATYESGFVIDKFPISRPNLTFSTLTVSNMSPEDSSIYLCSVYPRQGSSGYTFGSGTRLTVV.